The next 9 T cell receptor beta chains were all read from a single sample in a study of cytomegalovirus exposure and HLA in healthy donors. 13 Jbeta primers and 60 Vbeta primers were used for the PCR. Sequencing was performed with immunoSEQ multiplex PCR; in TCRdb, only in-frame clones are kept and a portion is missing. There are 150,000 or so clones in the sample; around 82% occur only once, and approximately 1.6% lies in the top ten. The sequenced sample consisted of PBMCs. These receptors came from a male donor in good health and CMV-seronegative.

The V call is TRBV28, the J call TRBJ2-7, with 11 positions matching TRBD1. The CDR3 has 14 residues. Germline V CDR1 and CDR2: MDHEN, SYDVKM. Trimming cost V 5 bases and J 4 bases; bases outside gene matches: 4. DNA for the CDR3: TGTGCCAGCAGTCCGGGACAGGGGGTTTACGAGCAGTACTTC. The encoded protein is CASSPGQGVYEQYF.

The V call is TRBV19, the J call TRBJ2-5; 8 nucleotides match TRBD1. The CDR3 sequence is 16 residues long. Trimming cost V 5 bases and J 2 bases; bases outside gene matches: 10. The germline gives CDR1 LNHDA, CDR2 SQIVND (reference sequence). For the CDR3, the DNA is TGTGCCAGTAGTCCTGGACAGGGTGCCAGACAAGAGACCCAGTACTTC. As protein: CASSPGQGARQETQYF.

V is TRBV7-9 and J is TRBJ2-7; 7 bases agree with TRBD2. This CDR3 is built from 15 residues. Germline loops: CDR1 SEHNR, CDR2 FQNEAQ (reference sequence). Trimming took 5 bases from V and 6 from J; bases not matched to a gene: 13. The CDR3 sequence: CASSVQSGTLSEQYF. The DNA for the CDR3 is TGTGCCAGCAGCGTTCAAAGCGGGACGCTCTCCGAGCAGTACTTC.

The chain recombines TRBV5-1 with TRBJ2-3; TRBD2 agrees at 9 bases. V was clipped by 4 bases and J by 5 bases; unmatched bases: 8. This CDR3 comprises 15 residues. Germline loops: CDR1 SGHRS, CDR2 YFSETQ. The CDR3 loop is CASSKRGGAEDTQYF. The DNA for the CDR3 is TGCGCCAGCAGCAAGCGCGGGGGGGCCGAAGATACGCAGTATTTT.

The J gene is TRBJ2-2, the V gene TRBV7-3; TRBD2 matches at 12 bases. Germline loops: CDR1 SGHTA, CDR2 FQGTGA. Losses at the gene ends were 4 bases for V and 7 bases for J; bases not matched to a gene: 4. The CDR3 runs to 15 residues. The CDR3 loop is CASSSGLAGSGELFF. The DNA for the CDR3 is TGTGCCAGCAGCTCAGGACTAGCGGGGAGCGGGGAGCTGTTTTTT.

This sequence joins TRBV21-1 and TRBJ2-5; TRBD2, the D gene given by the table, was not confirmed from the DNA. TRBV21-1 is a documented pseudogene. There are 20 residues in the CDR3. The CDR3 reads CASSRIGGGRRNEVKGTQYF. CDR3 DNA: TGTGCCAGCAGCAGAATTGGGGGGGGCCGGAGAAACGAGGTAAAGGGGACCCAGTACTTC.

The chain is built from TRBV5-4 and TRBJ2-7; D is possibly TRBD2 (6 bases). The germline gives CDR1 SGHNT, CDR2 YYREEE (reference sequence). The CDR3 runs 14 residues. The V gene lost 1 base and the J gene lost 6 bases, with 14 bases spanning the gap. CDR3 region: CASSLRSGVGEQYF. CDR3 DNA: TGTGCCAGCAGCTTGCGTTCGGGAGTGGGCGAGCAGTACTTC.

The rearrangement links TRBV28 to TRBJ1-5; tentative D call: TRBD1 (5 bases). This CDR3 spans 15 amino acids. Germline V lookup: CDR1 MDHEN, CDR2 SYDVKM. Trimming took 3 bases from V and 3 from J, leaving 12 bases between them. For the CDR3, the DNA is TGTGCCAGCAGTTTTCGTGTCAGGGACAATCAGCCCCAGCATTTT. Protein product: CASSFRVRDNQPQHF.

The chain recombines TRBV5-1 with TRBJ2-1; TRBD2 aligns across 9 bases. With 0 bases clipped from V and 9 bases from J, the junction kept 10 bases outside the gene matches. The CDR3 has 16 residues. Germline CDR1 reads SGHRS; CDR2 reads YFSETQ. The CDR3 is CASSLVARGGRGEQFF. The CDR3 DNA reads as TGCGCCAGCAGCTTGGTGGCGCGGGGGGGCCGGGGTGAGCAGTTCTTC.